The 14 T cell receptor beta chains below were found in one sample sequenced in a study of T-cell reconstitution after alpha-beta-depleted transplantation in children. The TCRbeta library was prepared with unique molecular identifiers. MiXCR was run by TCRdb on the PCR reads, yielding one entry per CDR3 protein. Seen here are about 420,000 distinct CDR3 sequences, roughly 17% observed once, and the top ten hold around 28%. The source was PBMCs, mostly from graft donor cells, collected 360 days after TCRalphabeta/CD19-depleted stem cell transplant. These receptor sequences come from a boy under two years old who had a stem cell transplant for Wiskott-Aldrich syndrome, so the T cells may come from the graft donor.

The chain employs TRBV5-1 and TRBJ2-5, with a tentative D call TRBD1 (5 bases). The CDR3 totals 15 residues. Trimming shortened V by 0 bases and J by 2 bases, and 11 bases separated the two germline ends. Per the germline V gene, CDR1 is SGHRS and CDR2 is YFSETQ. As DNA, the CDR3 is TGCGCCAGCAGCTTGGTGGTAGGGGCACAAGAGACCCAGTACTTC. Translating it yields CASSLVVGAQETQYF.

V usage is TRBV20-1 and J usage is TRBJ2-3; 12 bases are a match to TRBD2. This CDR3 spans 14 amino acids. Losses at the gene ends were 5 bases for V and 2 bases for J; bases not matched to a gene: 2. Germline CDR1 and CDR2: DFQATT and SNEGSKA (reference sequence). The CDR3 spells CSALAGGDTDTQYF. The CDR3 DNA follows: TGCAGTGCTCTAGCGGGGGGGGACACAGATACGCAGTATTTT.

V gene TRBV4-1 combines with J gene TRBJ1-1; 9 nucleotides align to TRBD1. Germline V gives CDR1 MGHRA, CDR2 YSYEKL. The CDR3 extends over 17 amino acids. V shed 1 base, J shed 0 bases, and the junction held 6 bases outside the gene matches. In DNA, the CDR3 is TGCGCCAGCAGCCAAGTGGACAGGGGCCTATTGAACACTGAAGCTTTCTTT. The encoded protein is CASSQVDRGLLNTEAFF.

This clonotype was observed a handful of times. The chain carries TRBV5-1 and TRBJ2-1; D is perhaps TRBD1 (6 bases). The germline gives CDR1 SGHRS, CDR2 YFSETQ. V was trimmed by 0 bases and J by 2 bases, leaving 12 bases between them. This CDR3 has 16 amino acids. CDR3 loop: CASSLVGGSTYNEQFF. The DNA of the CDR3 is TGCGCCAGCAGCTTGGTAGGGGGAAGCACCTACAATGAGCAGTTCTTC.

The chain links TRBV2 to TRBJ2-3; 10 positions match TRBD2. With 7 bases clipped from V and 2 bases from J, the junction kept 12 bases outside the gene matches. Germline CDR1 and CDR2: SNHLY and FYNNEI. The CDR3 length is 17 residues. CDR3 nucleotides: TGTGCCAGCACGTCCGTCCTTAGCGGGAGGCCCACAGATACGCAGTATTTT. Its translation is CASTSVLSGRPTDTQYF.

This clonotype has a count of ten or more. The V call is TRBV7-9, the J call TRBJ1-2; TRBD1 agrees at 8 bases. Germline V lookup: CDR1 SEHNR, CDR2 FQNEAQ (reference sequence). The CDR3 runs to 16 residues. V shed 4 bases and J 3 bases; nucleotides not matched to a gene: 10. Written as DNA, the CDR3 is TGTGCCAGCAGCTCCAGGGGGCGAAGAGTTGACTATGGCTACACCTTC. It codes for CASSSRGRRVDYGYTF.

This clonotype appeared a few times. The gene calls are TRBV28 and TRBJ2-5, with D possibly TRBD1 on 6 matching bases. Germline lookup yields CDR1 MDHEN and CDR2 SYDVKM. V gave up 4 bases and J gave up 5 bases, with 14 bases separating them. The CDR3 spans 14 residues. CDR3 region: CASSYGRGMETQYF. CDR3 DNA sequence: TGTGCCAGCAGTTACGGCAGGGGTATGGAGACCCAGTACTTC.

This clonotype has a handful of counts. The CDR3, as DNA: TGTGCCAGCAGTTCGACCTCTAGAAACGAGCAGTACTTC. The encoded protein is CASSSTSRNEQYF. V gene TRBV28 combines with J gene TRBJ2-7; D unresolved. The V and J ends lost 4 bases and 5 bases respectively, with 12 bases between them. The V gene's germline CDR1 is MDHEN and CDR2 SYDVKM. The CDR3 spans 13 residues. The whole variable domain, remainder taken from reference TRBV28 and TRBJ2-7, is DVKVTQSSRYLVKRTGEKVFLECVQDMDHENMFWYRQDPGLGLRLIYFSYDVKMKEKGDIPEGYSVSREKKERFSLILESASTNQTSMYLCASSSTSRNEQYFGPGTRLTVT.

J is TRBJ2-2 and V is TRBV18; maybe TRBD2 (5 bases). Germline lookup yields CDR1 KGHSH and CDR2 LQKENI. The CDR3 covers 17 residues. V shed 3 bases and J shed 0 bases, with 14 bases lying between them. The DNA for the CDR3 is TGTGCCAGCTCACCTCGGGCAGCCGGGACGAACACCGGGGAGCTGTTTTTT. Its protein product is CASSPRAAGTNTGELFF.

The V gene is TRBV20-1, the J gene TRBJ2-5, with TRBD1 matching over 11 bases. Germline V lookup: CDR1 DFQATT, CDR2 SNEGSKA (reference sequence). The CDR3 spans 16 residues. Trimming took 3 bases from V and 5 from J; bases not matched to a gene: 11. The CDR3 nucleotides read TGCAGTGCTAGCGGGACAGGGGGGGCAGGGTGGGAGACCCAGTACTTC. It codes for CSASGTGGAGWETQYF.

The sample holds many counts of this clonotype. The chain carries TRBV6-5 and TRBJ1-5, with a tentative D call TRBD1 (5 bases). Germline assignment: CDR1 MNHEY and CDR2 SVGAGI. The CDR3 extends over 14 amino acids. The V end lost 5 bases, the J end lost 2 bases, and 10 bases lay between the germline ends. CDR3 sequence: CASSPTGGNQPQHF. The CDR3 bases are TGTGCCAGCAGTCCCACGGGGGGCAATCAGCCCCAGCATTTT.

Only a few counts were recorded for this clonotype. CDR3 bases: TGCGCCAGCAGCAATGGACTAGCGGGGGGGCCGGGAAATGAGCAGTTCTTC. Translated: CASSNGLAGGPGNEQFF. This chain joins TRBV5-1 and TRBJ2-1, with 15 bases lining up with TRBD2. This CDR3 spans 17 amino acids. Germline assignment: CDR1 SGHRS and CDR2 YFSETQ. Germline trimming cut 4 bases from V and 7 bases from J; bases unmatched to any gene: 9.

The chain carries TRBV12-3 or TRBV12-4 and TRBJ2-3; D call uncertain. The CDR3 is 12 amino acids. V was pared by 8 bases and J by 3 bases, with 9 bases between. The CDR3 region is CASSQRTDTQYF. The CDR3, as DNA: TGTGCCAGCTCACAAAGGACAGATACGCAGTATTTT.

This clonotype was found once. The rearrangement links TRBV21-1 to TRBJ2-1; the table gives TRBD1 as D, unverified against the DNA. TRBV21-1 is a known pseudogene. CDR3 length: 15 residues. CDR3 DNA: TGTGCCAGCAGCGACGGACTGGGATTCGACAATGAGCAGTTCTTC. Its protein product is CASSDGLGFDNEQFF.